This TCR beta chain was found in a study of blood T cell repertoires in COVID-19. The CDR3 extends over 12 amino acids. V was trimmed by 7 bases and J by 6 bases, leaving 11 bases between them. Germline CDR1 SNHLY, CDR2 FYNNEI. Measured with immunoSEQ multiplex PCR; TCRdb has only the in-frame clones, and not every one. Of 76,000 or so clones in the sample, roughly 87% are singletons; the top ten hold approximately 12%. The TCR sequence derives from a man aged 50-60 years with acute or convalescent COVID-19. This rearrangement joins TRBV2 to TRBJ2-3, with D tentatively TRBD1 (5 bases). What was sequenced was peripheral blood. The CDR3: CASKQAQDTQYF. In nucleotides, the CDR3 is TGTGCCAGCAAACAGGCCCAGGATACGCAGTATTTT.